Shown below are 16 T cell receptor beta chains from a single sample sequenced in a study of control samples from healthy donors and cancer patients. Here immunoSEQ multiplex PCR was the method, and the copy in TCRdb shows in-frame clones only, minus some. The sample includes more than 150,000 clones, 93% of them seen just once. Input material: blood. These receptors were taken from a man aged 50-59 years in good health.

This rearrangement joins TRBV7-2 to TRBJ1-2; weak D call: TRBD1 (6 bases). Per the germline V gene, CDR1 is SGHTA and CDR2 is FQGNSA. The V end was cut by 0 bases, the J end by 4 bases, with 12 bases between. The CDR3 sequence is 15 residues long. As DNA, the CDR3 is TGTGCCAGCAGCTTAGCCCAGGGGACCGTCTATGGCTACACCTTC. Translating gives CASSLAQGTVYGYTF. Full variable domain (rest looked up from reference TRBV7-2 and TRBJ1-2): GAGVSQSPSNKVTEKGKDVELRCDPISGHTALYWYRQSLGQGLEFLIYFQGNSAPDKSGLPSDRFSAERTGGSVSTLTIQRTQQEDSAVYLCASSLAQGTVYGYTFGSGTRLTVV.

This chain joins TRBV5-1 and TRBJ1-1; D ambiguous. CDR1 SGHRS and CDR2 YFSETQ come from the germline V gene. This CDR3 has 15 residues. Between the trimmed V and J ends, which lost 4 bases and 1 base, there was a span of 14 bases. The chain's CDR3 is CASSPRPEWNTEAFF. The CDR3 coding sequence is TGCGCCAGCAGCCCCCGCCCTGAGTGGAACACTGAAGCTTTCTTT.

The rearrangement uses TRBV28 and TRBJ2-7; D tentatively fits TRBD1 or TRBD2 (5 bases each). CDR3 size: 17 residues. The V end was cut by 6 bases, the J end by 3 bases, with 24 bases between. CDR1 is MDHEN, CDR2 SYDVKM, per germline. CDR3 bases: TGTGCCAGCAGCCCCTTGGGTAGAGGGACGATCGACTACGAGCAGTACTTC. Protein: CASSPLGRGTIDYEQYF.

The chain uses TRBV4-2 and TRBJ2-5; maybe TRBD2 (6 bases). The CDR3 covers 17 residues. Germline V CDR1 and CDR2: LGHNA, YNFKEQ. Trimming removed 11 bases at V and 1 base at J, with 26 bases between. The CDR3 region has the DNA TGTGCCCAAAGGAGGGCTCTTTCTTCTAACCGCCAAGAGACCCAGTACTTC. It codes for CAQRRALSSNRQETQYF.

This chain uses TRBV27 with TRBJ2-7; 8 bases map to TRBD2. The CDR3 has 18 residues. Trimming removed 3 bases from V and 2 bases from J; junction bases left unmatched: 15. CDR1 and CDR2 from the germline V gene are MNHEY and SMNVEV (reference sequence). CDR3 nucleotides: TGTGCCAGCAGTTTTCTCCTCGGGGGGGAGGGACGACCCTACGAGCAGTACTTC. Residues: CASSFLLGGEGRPYEQYF.

Points on this clone: At the DNA level, this CDR3 is encoded by other sequences in the same sample as well. The chain links TRBV5-1 to TRBJ2-1; the D call may be TRBD1 or TRBD2 (5 bases each). Germline CDR1 reads SGHRS; CDR2 reads YFSETQ. This CDR3 is 15 amino acids long. V was pared by 0 bases and J by 1 base, with 8 bases between. CDR3 protein: CASSLGGASYNEQFF. The CDR3 coding sequence is TGCGCCAGCAGCTTGGGAGGGGCATCCTACAATGAGCAGTTCTTC.

This chain links TRBV28 with TRBJ2-5, with D perhaps TRBD1 or TRBD2 (6 bases each). V was clipped by 7 bases and J by 5 bases, with 14 bases between them. Germline lookup yields CDR1 MDHEN and CDR2 SYDVKM. This CDR3 is built from 13 residues. CDR3 bases: TGTGCCAGCAAGAGGGGGGCATGGGAGACCCAGTACTTC. It specifies CASKRGAWETQYF. The whole variable domain, remainder taken from reference TRBV28 and TRBJ2-5, is DVKVTQSSRYLVKRTGEKVFLECVQDMDHENMFWYRQDPGLGLRLIYFSYDVKMKEKGDIPEGYSVSREKKERFSLILESASTNQTSMYLCASKRGAWETQYFGPGTRLLVL.

V gene TRBV3-1 (or the pseudogene TRBV3-2) combines with J gene TRBJ2-1, with 12 nucleotides matching TRBD2. V was clipped by 3 bases and J by 11 bases; unmatched bases: 8. The CDR3 has 15 amino acids. CDR1 is LGHDT and CDR2 is YNNKEL in the germline V gene (reference sequence). Here the CDR3 DNA reads TGTGCCAGCAGCCACCTGGGACTAGCGGGCGGCCAGCAGTTCTTC. Its translation: CASSHLGLAGGQQFF.

V and J are TRBV2 and TRBJ2-7; the D gene is possibly TRBD1 (5 bases). V was cut by 0 bases and J by 2 bases, with 11 bases left in between. This CDR3 region has 15 residues. The germline CDR1 and CDR2 sequences are SNHLY and FYNNEI. The CDR3 DNA sequence: TGTGCCAGCAGTGAAGCGCCAAGGGGAACCTACGAGCAGTACTTC. The encoded protein is CASSEAPRGTYEQYF.

V gene TRBV15 combines with J gene TRBJ2-2; unclear D gene. The germline V gene has CDR1 LNHNV and CDR2 YYDKDF (reference sequence). The V end lost 1 base, the J end lost 6 bases, and 12 bases lay between the germline ends. The CDR3 totals 15 residues. CDR3 in amino acids: CATSRVDTISGELFF. For the CDR3, the DNA is TGTGCCACCAGCAGAGTCGACACCATCTCCGGGGAGCTGTTTTTT.

This chain joins TRBV18 and TRBJ1-3, with D tentatively TRBD1 (5 bases). CDR1 is KGHSH, CDR2 LQKENI, per germline. The CDR3 has 16 residues. Trimming took 1 base from V and 0 from J, leaving 10 bases between them. CDR3 in DNA: TGTGCCAGCTCACCACAACAGGCTTCCTCTGGAAACACCATATATTTT. This sequence encodes CASSPQQASSGNTIYF.

The rearrangement joins TRBV11-2 to TRBJ1-2, with D perhaps matching TRBD1 (5 bases). V lost 6 bases and J lost 4, with 18 bases in between. The V gene's germline CDR1 is SGHAT and CDR2 FQNNGV. CDR3 length equals 15 residues. CDR3 nucleotides: TGTGCCAGCAGGATGGGGCAGAACACTATCTATGGCTACACCTTC. It encodes CASRMGQNTIYGYTF.

V and J are TRBV28 and TRBJ1-5, with D unclear. The length of the CDR3 is 12 residues. Germline V lookup: CDR1 MDHEN, CDR2 SYDVKM. The V gene lost 3 bases and the J gene lost 3 bases, with 3 bases spanning the gap. CDR3 bases: TGTGCCAGCAGTTTCCCCAATCAGCCCCAGCATTTT. Encoded protein: CASSFPNQPQHF. The full variable domain, with the rest looked up from reference TRBV28 and TRBJ1-5, is DVKVTQSSRYLVKRTGEKVFLECVQDMDHENMFWYRQDPGLGLRLIYFSYDVKMKEKGDIPEGYSVSREKKERFSLILESASTNQTSMYLCASSFPNQPQHFGDGTRLSIL.

This rearrangement joins TRBV6-1 to TRBJ2-7; 8 bases agree with TRBD2. CDR3 length equals 15 residues. J was trimmed by 0 bases and V by 1 base; bases with no gene match: 2. Germline CDR1 is MNHNS and CDR2 is SASEGT. Written as DNA, the CDR3 is TGTGCCAGCAGTGAAGAGCGGGAGATCTCCTACGAGCAGTACTTC. Its translation is CASSEEREISYEQYF.

This clone has just one count. The rearrangement links TRBV5-1 to TRBJ1-2; 9 bases agree with TRBD1. Trimming removed 7 bases from V and 6 bases from J; junction bases left unmatched: 4. The CDR3 is made up of 12 amino acids. Germline V gene sequence: CDR1 SGHRS, CDR2 YFSETQ. This chain's CDR3 is CASRGTGNGYTF. CDR3 sequence (DNA): TGCGCCAGCCGCGGGACAGGGAATGGCTACACCTTC.

This chain connects TRBV28 to TRBJ1-2, with 10 bases aligning to TRBD1. Germline V gene sequence: CDR1 MDHEN, CDR2 SYDVKM. The CDR3 has 16 amino acids. V lost 4 bases to trimming and J lost 5 bases; unmatched junction nucleotides: 10. The CDR3 region has the DNA TGTGCCAGCAGTTCCCCCGGACAGGGGGTAGGGTATGGCTACACCTTC. Its protein product is CASSSPGQGVGYGYTF.